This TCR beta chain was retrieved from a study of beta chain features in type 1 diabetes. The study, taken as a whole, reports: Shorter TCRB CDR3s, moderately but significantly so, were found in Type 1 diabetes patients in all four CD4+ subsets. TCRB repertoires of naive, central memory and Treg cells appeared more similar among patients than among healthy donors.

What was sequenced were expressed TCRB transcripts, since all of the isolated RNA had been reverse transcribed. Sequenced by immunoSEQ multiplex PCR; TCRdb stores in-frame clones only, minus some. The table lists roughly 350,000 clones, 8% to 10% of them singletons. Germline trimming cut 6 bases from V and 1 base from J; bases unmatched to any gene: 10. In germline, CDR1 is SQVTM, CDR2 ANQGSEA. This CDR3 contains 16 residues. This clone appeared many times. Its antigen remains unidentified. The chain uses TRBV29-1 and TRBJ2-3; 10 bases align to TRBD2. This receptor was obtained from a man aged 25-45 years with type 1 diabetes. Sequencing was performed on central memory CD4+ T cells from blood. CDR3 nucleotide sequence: TGCAGCGTAGTTAGCGGGCTAGCGGGGGGCACAGATACGCAGTATTTT. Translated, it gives CSVVSGLAGGTDTQYF.